This T cell receptor beta chain appears in the sequencing data of a study of cytomegalovirus exposure and HLA in healthy donors (dated by TCRdb to about 2017). Looking at the study overall: According to an earlier analysis of several hundred of the donors, about 179 million T cells yielded 90 million to 140 million unique TCR beta sequences and around 280 Gb of sequence data. The study was designed to test whether signatures of past pathogen exposure could be identified by cataloging public T cell receptors. Rather than drawing on any new phenotypic data, the later analysis identified candidate immune exposures from TCR beta sequences and the way those sequences occurred across donors. A later genetic analysis used genome-wide SNP genotypes for about 60% of the 666 donors, treating that subset as a discovery cohort. The study combined high-throughput TCR immunosequencing, statistical association of individual TCRs with disease status, and machine learning to predict cytomegalovirus infection status. On average, around 240,000 unique TCR beta nucleotide sequences were sequenced per donor among several hundred genotyped donors of the cohort, with 15% to 20% of those sequences being non-productive. To decide whether each TCR beta V gene segment behaved as functional or pseudogenic, an earlier analysis of some 570 of the donors relied on high-throughput TCR beta sequencing. Every discovery cohort repertoire had been produced on one sequencing platform. A few DR-DQ haplotypes were treated as single units for association and clustering because of strong linkage in the cohort. HLA typing covered class I and class II loci at four-digit resolution. Of the roughly 420 genotyped donors, roughly 76% were placed in the genetic ancestry cluster associated with self-reported Caucasian donors. A later analysis re-examined previously published TCR beta repertoires from 500 to 700 donors and added high-resolution HLA genotyping to investigate patterns of TCR occurrence. An early release covering 550 to 700 HLA-typed donors comprised about 310 gigabases of sequencing data and roughly 86 million unique TCR sequences. Donor age, sex, ethnicity and CMV serostatus were collected together with the repertoire data. Typing coverage varied by locus: roughly 620-640 donors for A, B, C, DRB1 and DQB1; some 520 for DQA1; about 600 for DPA1; roughly 470 for DPB1. Along with the roughly 670-subject first cohort, a separate validation cohort of roughly 110 different subjects was used. The study used immunosequencing to profile the T cell repertoires of approximately 640 subjects and linked those repertoires to cytomegalovirus serostatus.

The cohort was made up of 650 to 700 healthy bone marrow donors. At the time of sampling, every cohort member was nominally healthy, though immune exposures that went unrecorded were likely present. The donor was CMV seronegative and was included in the group of 352 seronegative cohort members. Each donor provided a peripheral blood sample, and peripheral blood mononuclear cells were used for TCR beta sequencing. Genomic DNA extraction from the blood cell samples was performed with the Qiagen DNeasy Blood Extraction Kit. Points on this clone: The target of this receptor is not known.

The CDR3 has 16 amino acids, counting the end cysteine and phenylalanine. The entry retains the CDR3 DNA only, 48 bases that are in frame from base 1. Relative to germline, V is 0 bases shorter and J is 1 base shorter, with 10 bases between their ends. CDR1 and CDR2 are drawn from the germline V gene (reference sequence): PRHDT, FYEKMQ. Receptor libraries were prepared by the immunoSEQ multiplex PCR assay. For the multiplex PCR, a mixture combining 60 forward primers for TCR Vbeta segments and 13 reverse primers for TCR Jbeta segments was used. The CDR3 region of rearranged TCR beta genes was amplified from genomic DNA with a multiplex PCR assay. The amplified TCR beta libraries were sequenced on the Illumina HiSeq System as 87-base-pair reads. Per the source publication's procedure: A later analysis counted some 80 million unique TCR beta chains across the 670 or so repertoires, and around 12 million of these chains were shared by at least two donors. Raw reads were error-corrected and collapsed into unique sequences with a nearest-neighbor algorithm that merged closely related sequences to remove PCR and sequencing errors. CDR3 sequences were aligned to IMGT reference sequences to assign V, D and J gene segments. Each retained sequence needed at least a six-nucleotide match to both a V gene segment and a J gene segment. Rearrangements were called productive when the CDR3 lacked stop codons and stayed in frame with V and J; all others were non-productive. Following IMGT convention, CDR3 was defined as the stretch from the second conserved V-encoded cysteine to the conserved J-encoded phenylalanine. The earlier analysis of roughly 590 of the donors excluded any sequence lacking an unambiguous match to a single V gene segment. In an earlier analysis of a few hundred of the donors, a V segment was called functional when productive rearrangements were above 56.7%, and segregating when the standard deviation between donors exceeded 5%. A statistical classification framework was developed to diagnose cytomegalovirus status using the catalog of TCR beta chain sequences. V and J gene assignment, in a later analysis, came from comparing TCR nucleotide sequences with IMGT/GENE-DB human TR gene sequences. The TCRdist pipeline was used in a later analysis to assign CDR3 sequences and most-parsimonious VDJ recombination scenarios. A later analysis defined each TCR beta chain by its CDR3 amino acid sequence plus V-gene family, and excluded reads lacking a unique V-gene family. To address suspected cross-contamination and a sequencing artifact, a later analysis removed roughly 580 highly shared, low-generation-probability nucleotide sequences. In a later analysis, a clonal expansion index was calculated for each public chain from normalized within-repertoire ranks of inferred template counts. A later analysis computed generation probabilities with a VDJ recombination model fitted to out-of-frame rearrangements, and checked the results against IGoR. In a later analysis, hypergeometric tests were used to score TCR-TCR, TCR-HLA and TCR-CMV co-occurrence, with a repertoire-size bias correction applied to TCR pairs. In a later analysis, false discovery rates were estimated by permuting HLA or CMV assignments 20 times. In a later analysis, co-occurring TCRs were grouped using DBSCAN, and TCRdist sequence similarity was added for clustering within HLA-allele-positive subsets. For co-occurrence clustering, repertoires with fewer than 30,000 or more than 120,000 public chains were excluded, along with five repertoires with anomalous nucleotide sharing. TCRdb carries this immuneACCESS record with in-frame sequences only. Its versions omit some clonotypes, under half of them owing to an unresolved V gene in the studies checked, with the rest unexplained. V, J and clone size reflect that table, while D and trimming were determined from the DNA. This sample's table carries some 130,000 clones. Approximately 1.7% of the sample belongs to the ten largest clones.

Study-wide findings and limitations: In both the original and validation cohorts, the classifier was reported to diagnose cytomegalovirus status with high specificity and sensitivity. Because some donors lacked HLA typing at each locus, the association tests relied only on the typed subset. A further reported finding was that TCR beta sequences accurately predicted the HLA-A and HLA-B alleles for most subjects in the first cohort. Assigning TCR associations to individual alleles was difficult when HLA alleles, especially DR and DQ, strongly co-occurred. Broadly in line with IMGT annotations, most TCR beta V segments showed up in productive rearrangements about 87% or about 30% of the time in an earlier analysis of 450 to 600 of the donors. In a later analysis, around 17,000 TCR beta sequences were associated with specific HLA alleles at a false discovery rate of 0.05. Several of the top co-occurrence clusters appeared to be linked to parvovirus B19, influenza, CMV and Epstein-Barr virus, according to a later analysis. According to a later analysis, TCR association rates differed among HLA loci, with DRB1 alleles showing the most associated TCRs and HLA-C alleles showing the fewest. In vitro tests confirmed that a few of the cytomegalovirus-associated TCR beta chains recognize cytomegalovirus antigens. The study listed 150 to 200 TCR beta chains as associated with cytomegalovirus. The authors suggested that the approach could potentially be extended to other disease states and immunological phenotypes. Compared with equally common non-associated chains, HLA-associated TCR beta chains in a later analysis were more clonally expanded and had lower generation probabilities. The sequencing pipeline was judged likely to have produced a cluster of highly shared sequence variants as a technical artifact. Only TCR beta chains were sequenced in this cohort, and the absence of alpha or paired-chain data limited detectable features. The presence/absence analyses assumed that sequencing depth was roughly uniform across donors, and that assumption may not be true. An association between a missense DCLRE1C variant and V-gene and J-gene trimming of TCR beta chains was found in a later genetic analysis and replicated in an independent cohort. According to a later genetic analysis, donors in an Asian-associated ancestry cluster had fewer N-insertions in productive TCRs than the approximately 670-donor mean. Correlated functional status among segregating V segments might reflect linkage disequilibrium, but an unknown experimental factor could not be ruled out. The earlier analysis of about 600 of the donors excluded roughly 17 rarely observed V segments, including chromosome 9 orphons, because counts were too low. For the cohort, immune exposure information was limited to CMV serostatus. Some IMGT-functional V segments, including TRBV6-2 and TRBV6-3, could not be told apart with the 87-base-pair reads, so those segments were excluded. Most TCR sequences were observed very rarely across donors, whereas some public TCRs were present in many individuals. Most CMV-associated TCR beta chains appeared to be HLA-restricted in a later analysis, and the HLA associations seemed to be driven largely by CMV exposure.

The sample taken for sequencing was PBMCs. This TCR came from a man aged 18 to 30 in good health and CMV-seronegative. This receptor chain uses TRBV13 and TRBJ1-3; the D gene is not confidently resolved. The DNA sequence is as follows: TGTGCCAGCAGCTTAGGCGAATCCCTATCTGGAAACACCATATATTTT. Translated, this gives CASSLGESLSGNTIYF.